The 8 T cell receptor beta chains reported below all come from one sample, sequenced in a study of shared clonotypes between healthy human individuals. Method: immunoSEQ multiplex PCR; TCRdb's copy keeps in-frame clones and lacks some. The sample lists some 2 million clones; 95% were seen once. The sequenced sample consisted of naive CD4+ T cells sorted from blood. Described subset: CD45RA+ positively selected. The receptor set was obtained from a young man in good health.

The chain employs TRBV30 and TRBJ1-2, with 7 bases identical to TRBD1. The length of the CDR3 is 13 residues. CDR1 and CDR2 (germline): GTSNPN, SVGIG (reference sequence). J was trimmed by 7 bases and V by 2 bases; bases with no gene match: 7. CDR3 DNA: TGTGCCTGGAGTACAGGGGAGTGGGGTGGCTACACCTTC. Encoded protein: CAWSTGEWGGYTF.

V is TRBV7-9 and J is TRBJ1-1; 9 bases line up with TRBD1. CDR1 SEHNR and CDR2 FQNEAQ come from the germline V gene (reference sequence). This CDR3 spans 13 amino acids. The J segment lost 6 bases and the V segment lost 6 bases, leaving 5 bases of the junction unmatched. CDR3 sequence reads: CASRLQGAAEAFF. The CDR3, as DNA: TGTGCCAGCAGGCTACAGGGGGCCGCTGAAGCTTTCTTT.

The rearrangement joins TRBV11-3 to TRBJ1-1; D remains ambiguous. Trimming stripped 2 bases from V and 2 bases from J, with 6 bases between. The germline gives CDR1 SGHNT, CDR2 YENEEA. The CDR3 totals 13 residues. The CDR3 DNA reads as TGTGCCAGCAGCTTATACGGAAACACTGAAGCTTTCTTT. Residues: CASSLYGNTEAFF.

The rearrangement links TRBV4-2 to TRBJ2-2; D is possibly TRBD1 (5 bases). The V gene lost 4 bases and the J gene lost 6 bases, with 12 bases spanning the gap. Germline-derived CDR1 and CDR2 are LGHNA and YNFKEQ. This CDR3 has 14 residues. As DNA, the CDR3 is TGTGCCAGCAGCCCCCAAGGGGCGGCCGGGGAGCTGTTTTTT. It is translated as CASSPQGAAGELFF.

A note on this clone: Other DNA sequences in this specimen translate into the identical CDR3. This rearrangement joins TRBV6-6 to TRBJ2-7; D remains ambiguous. Germline-derived CDR1 and CDR2 are MNHNY and SVGAGI (reference sequence). This CDR3 is 14 amino acids long. Trimming cost V 1 base and J 0 bases, with 7 bases left between them. Here the CDR3 reads CASSYLTSSYEQYF. The CDR3 coding sequence is TGTGCCAGCAGTTACTTGACGTCCTCCTACGAGCAGTACTTC.

The CDR3 bases are TGTGCCAGCAGCACCCAGACAGGTCCTAATAATTCACCCCTCCACTTT. Its protein is CASSTQTGPNNSPLHF. The chain couples TRBV9 to TRBJ1-6, with D perhaps matching TRBD1 (6 bases). The V end lost 4 bases, the J end lost 5 bases, and 16 bases lay between the germline ends. The germline V gene encodes CDR1 SGDLS and CDR2 YYNGEE. CDR3 length: 16 amino acids.

The chain employs TRBV18 and TRBJ2-7; D not certain. Germline V gene data show CDR1 as KGHSH and CDR2 as LQKENI. The CDR3 has 14 amino acids. Trimming shortened V by 3 bases and J by 2 bases, and 11 bases separated the two germline ends. This CDR3 is CASSPPADTYEQYF. The CDR3 nucleotides read TGTGCCAGCTCACCCCCGGCAGACACCTACGAGCAGTACTTC.

V gene TRBV30 combines with J gene TRBJ2-2; 15 bases are a match to TRBD2. The J segment lost 3 bases and the V segment lost 3 bases, leaving 14 bases of the junction unmatched. In germline, CDR1 is GTSNPN, CDR2 SVGIG (reference sequence). The CDR3 is made up of 20 amino acids. The CDR3 loop reads CAWREAGTSGRLLYTGELFF. The CDR3 DNA is TGTGCCTGGAGAGAAGCCGGGACTAGCGGGAGGCTCCTATACACCGGGGAGCTGTTTTTT.